This T cell receptor beta chain was observed in a study of T cell responses to AZD1222 COVID-19 vaccine. Findings of the study overall: Only a handful of AZD1222 recipients were seropositive at baseline.

Sequencing used immunoSEQ multiplex PCR; TCRdb keeps in-frame clones, though not all of them. The table includes some 130,000 clones, about 93% detected once. Concerning this clone: What it recognizes is unknown. The identical CDR3 is also encoded by other nucleotide sequences in the sample.

The TCR sequence derives from an adult who received the AZD1222 COVID-19 vaccine. Specimen: peripheral blood, collected 28 days after the second AZD1222 dose.

CDR3 nucleotides: TGTGCCAGCTCACCGAGGACAGGAGATGGCTACACCTTC. This sequence encodes CASSPRTGDGYTF. The chain uses TRBV18 and TRBJ1-2; 7 bases align to TRBD1. This CDR3 spans 13 amino acids. The germline gives CDR1 KGHSH, CDR2 LQKENI. V lost 3 bases, J lost 6 bases, and 4 bases stayed unmatched.